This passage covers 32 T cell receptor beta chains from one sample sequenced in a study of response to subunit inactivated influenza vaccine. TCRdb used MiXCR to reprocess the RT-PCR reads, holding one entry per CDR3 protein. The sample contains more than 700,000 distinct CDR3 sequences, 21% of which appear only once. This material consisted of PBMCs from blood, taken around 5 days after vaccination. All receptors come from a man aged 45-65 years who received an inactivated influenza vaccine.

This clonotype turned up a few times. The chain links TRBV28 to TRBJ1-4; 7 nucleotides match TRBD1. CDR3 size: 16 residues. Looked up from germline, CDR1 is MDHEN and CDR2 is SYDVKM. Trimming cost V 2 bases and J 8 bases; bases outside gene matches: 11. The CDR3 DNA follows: TGTGCCAGCAGTTTAAGGCTTTTTGGGACAGCCGAAAAACTGTTTTTT. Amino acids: CASSLRLFGTAEKLFF.

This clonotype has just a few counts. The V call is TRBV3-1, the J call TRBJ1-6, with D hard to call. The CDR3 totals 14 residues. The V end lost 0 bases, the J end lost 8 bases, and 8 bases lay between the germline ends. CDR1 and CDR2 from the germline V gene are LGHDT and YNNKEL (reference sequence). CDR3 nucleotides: TGTGCCAGCAGCCAAGATAACGGATATTCACCCCTCCACTTT. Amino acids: CASSQDNGYSPLHF.

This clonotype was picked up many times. The CDR3 sequence: CSARPGGGKTQYF. CDR3 nucleotide sequence: TGCAGTGCTAGACCCGGGGGTGGAAAGACCCAGTACTTC. The chain joins TRBV20-1 to TRBJ2-5; weak D call: TRBD2 (6 bases). Trimming took off 2 bases at V and 6 bases at J, with 13 bases between the two ends. The germline V gene has CDR1 DFQATT and CDR2 SNEGSKA (reference sequence). The CDR3 runs to 13 residues.

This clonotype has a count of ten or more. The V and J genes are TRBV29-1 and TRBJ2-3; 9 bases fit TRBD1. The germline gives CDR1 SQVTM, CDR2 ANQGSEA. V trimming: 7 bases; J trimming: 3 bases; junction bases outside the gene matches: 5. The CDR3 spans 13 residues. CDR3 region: CSAPGQGTDTQYF. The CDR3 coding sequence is TGCAGCGCGCCGGGACAGGGAACAGATACGCAGTATTTT.

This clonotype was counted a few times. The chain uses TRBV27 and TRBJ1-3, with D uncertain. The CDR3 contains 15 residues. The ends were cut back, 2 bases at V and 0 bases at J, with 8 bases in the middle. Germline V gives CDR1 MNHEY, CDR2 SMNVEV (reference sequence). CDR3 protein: CASSLSHFSGNTIYF. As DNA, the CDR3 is TGTGCCAGCAGTTTAAGTCACTTCTCTGGAAACACCATATATTTT.

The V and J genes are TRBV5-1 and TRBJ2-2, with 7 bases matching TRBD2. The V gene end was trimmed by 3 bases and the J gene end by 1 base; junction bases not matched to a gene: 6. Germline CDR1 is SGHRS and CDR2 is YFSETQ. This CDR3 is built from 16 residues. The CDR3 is CASSYRGTMNTGELFF. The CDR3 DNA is TGCGCCAGCAGCTACCGTGGGACTATGAACACCGGGGAGCTGTTTTTT. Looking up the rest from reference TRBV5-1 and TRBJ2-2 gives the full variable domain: KAGVTQTPRYLIKTRGQQVTLSCSPISGHRSVSWYQQTPGQGLQFLFEYFSETQRNKGNFPGRFSGRQFSNSRSEMNVSTLELGDSALYLCASSYRGTMNTGELFFGEGSRLTVL.

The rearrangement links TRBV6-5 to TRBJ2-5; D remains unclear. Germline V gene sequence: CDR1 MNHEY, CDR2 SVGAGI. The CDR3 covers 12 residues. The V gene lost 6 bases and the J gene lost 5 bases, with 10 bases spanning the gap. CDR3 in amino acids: CASRPGPETQYF. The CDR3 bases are TGTGCCAGCAGGCCAGGACCGGAGACCCAGTACTTC.

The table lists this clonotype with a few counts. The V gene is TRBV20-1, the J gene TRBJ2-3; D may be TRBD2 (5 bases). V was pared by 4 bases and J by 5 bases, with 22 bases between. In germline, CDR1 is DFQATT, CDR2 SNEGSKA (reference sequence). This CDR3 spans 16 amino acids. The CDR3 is CSATKLPAGVGDTQYF. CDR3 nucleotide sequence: TGCAGTGCTACCAAACTGCCGGCGGGTGTAGGAGATACGCAGTATTTT.

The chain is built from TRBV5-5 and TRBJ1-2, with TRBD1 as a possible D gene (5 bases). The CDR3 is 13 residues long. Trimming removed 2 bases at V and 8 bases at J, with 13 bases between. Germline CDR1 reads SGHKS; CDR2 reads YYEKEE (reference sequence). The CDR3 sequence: CASSFRDGQGYTF. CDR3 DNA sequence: TGTGCCAGCAGCTTCCGGGACGGGCAGGGCTACACCTTC.

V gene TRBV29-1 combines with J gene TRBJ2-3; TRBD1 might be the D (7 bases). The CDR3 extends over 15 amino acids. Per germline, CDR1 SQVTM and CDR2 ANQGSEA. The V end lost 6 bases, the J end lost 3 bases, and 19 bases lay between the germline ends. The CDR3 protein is CSVKETGTGTDTQYF. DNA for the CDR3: TGCAGCGTGAAAGAGACAGGGACTGGGACAGATACGCAGTATTTT.

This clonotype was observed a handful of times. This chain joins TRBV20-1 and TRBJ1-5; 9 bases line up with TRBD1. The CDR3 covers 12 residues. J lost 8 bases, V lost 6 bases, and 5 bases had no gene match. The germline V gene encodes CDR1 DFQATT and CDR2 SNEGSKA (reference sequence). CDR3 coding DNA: TGCAGTGCAAACAGGGGGCGAGAGCCCCAGCATTTT. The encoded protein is CSANRGREPQHF.

The CDR3 here is CASSEYGGRVRDTQYF. DNA of the CDR3: TGTGCCAGCAGTGAATACGGCGGGAGGGTTAGAGATACGCAGTATTTT. The chain recombines TRBV25-1 with TRBJ2-3, with 9 bases that match TRBD2. The V segment lost 0 bases and the J segment 5 bases; nucleotides outside the gene matches: 6. Germline loops: CDR1 MGHDK, CDR2 SYGVNS. The CDR3 spans 16 residues.

CDR3 DNA sequence: TGTGCCAACCAACAGGGGGAGGATGAAAAACTGTTTTTT. Its translation is CANQQGEDEKLFF. The genes are TRBV7-2 and TRBJ1-4; TRBD1 matches 8 bases. From germline, CDR1 is SGHTA and CDR2 FQGNSA. This CDR3 is built from 13 residues. The V segment lost 10 bases and the J segment 6 bases; nucleotides outside the gene matches: 7. The full variable domain, in which reference TRBV7-2 and TRBJ1-4 provide the parts outside the CDR3, is GAGVSQSPSNKVTEKGKDVELRCDPISGHTALYWYRQSLGQGLEFLIYFQGNSAPDKSGLPSDRFSAERTGGSVSTLTIQRTQQEDSAVYLCANQQGEDEKLFFGSGTQLSVL.

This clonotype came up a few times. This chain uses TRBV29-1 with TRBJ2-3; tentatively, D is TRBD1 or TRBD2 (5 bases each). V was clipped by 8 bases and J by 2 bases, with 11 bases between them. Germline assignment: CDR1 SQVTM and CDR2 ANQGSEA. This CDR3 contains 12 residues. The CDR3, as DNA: TGCAGCCTCGTGGGACCCACAGATACGCAGTATTTT. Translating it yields CSLVGPTDTQYF.

The CDR3 coding sequence is TGCAGTGGAGGATGGGCGGGGGCATTAGAGACCCAGTACTTC. It is translated as CSGGWAGALETQYF. J is TRBJ2-5 and V is TRBV20-1; D might be TRBD2 (7 bases). Germline values: CDR1 DFQATT, CDR2 SNEGSKA (reference sequence). V dropped 7 bases and J dropped 4 bases, with 19 bases sitting between them. The CDR3 spans 14 residues.

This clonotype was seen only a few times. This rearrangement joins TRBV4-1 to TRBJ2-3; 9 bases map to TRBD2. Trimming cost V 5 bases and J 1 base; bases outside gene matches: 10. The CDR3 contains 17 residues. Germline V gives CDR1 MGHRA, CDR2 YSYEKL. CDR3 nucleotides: TGCGCCAGCAGCACTCAGCTAGCGGGAACCGGCACAGATACGCAGTATTTT. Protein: CASSTQLAGTGTDTQYF.

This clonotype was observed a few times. The CDR3 here is CASSLVPGGDGYTF. DNA for the CDR3: TGTGCCAGCAGTTTAGTTCCAGGGGGTGATGGCTACACCTTC. The V gene is TRBV12-3 or TRBV12-4, the J gene TRBJ1-2, with TRBD1 matching 7 bases. Trimming removed 1 base from V and 6 bases from J; junction bases left unmatched: 5. The CDR3 has 14 residues.

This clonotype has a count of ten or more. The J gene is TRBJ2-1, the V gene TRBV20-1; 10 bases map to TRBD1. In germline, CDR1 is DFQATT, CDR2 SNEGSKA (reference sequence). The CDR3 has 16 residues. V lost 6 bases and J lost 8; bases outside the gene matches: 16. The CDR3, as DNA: TGCAGTGCCGGACCCCTGGGACAGGGGATTAGAGATGAGCAGTTCTTC. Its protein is CSAGPLGQGIRDEQFF.

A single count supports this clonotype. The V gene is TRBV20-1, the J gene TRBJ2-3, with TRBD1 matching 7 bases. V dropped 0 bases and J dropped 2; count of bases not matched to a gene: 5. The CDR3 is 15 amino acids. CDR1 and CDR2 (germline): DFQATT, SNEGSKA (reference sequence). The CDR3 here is CSARDNRGFTDTQYF. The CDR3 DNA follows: TGCAGTGCTAGAGACAACAGGGGTTTCACAGATACGCAGTATTTT.

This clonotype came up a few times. The CDR3 region has the DNA TGTGCCAGCAGCCAAGCGACTAGCACCCACGAGCAGTACTTC. Amino acids: CASSQATSTHEQYF. V usage is TRBV3-1 and J usage is TRBJ2-7; 7 bases map to TRBD2. The CDR3 extends over 14 amino acids. V lost 1 base, J lost 5 bases, and 5 bases stayed unmatched. Germline V gene data show CDR1 as LGHDT and CDR2 as YNNKEL (reference sequence).

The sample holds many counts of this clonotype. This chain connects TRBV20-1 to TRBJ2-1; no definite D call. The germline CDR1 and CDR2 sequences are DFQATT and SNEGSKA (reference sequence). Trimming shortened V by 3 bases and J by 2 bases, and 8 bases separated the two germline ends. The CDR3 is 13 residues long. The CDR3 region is CSASGPTYNEQFF. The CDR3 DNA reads TGCAGTGCTAGCGGACCCACCTACAATGAGCAGTTCTTC.

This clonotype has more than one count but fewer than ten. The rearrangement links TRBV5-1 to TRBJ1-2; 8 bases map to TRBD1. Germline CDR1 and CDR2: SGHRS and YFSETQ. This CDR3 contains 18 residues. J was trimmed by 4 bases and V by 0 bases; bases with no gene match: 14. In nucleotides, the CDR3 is TGCGCCAGCAGCTTGGGGACAGGGTATGGGCCAACCCCCTATGGCTACACCTTC. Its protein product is CASSLGTGYGPTPYGYTF.

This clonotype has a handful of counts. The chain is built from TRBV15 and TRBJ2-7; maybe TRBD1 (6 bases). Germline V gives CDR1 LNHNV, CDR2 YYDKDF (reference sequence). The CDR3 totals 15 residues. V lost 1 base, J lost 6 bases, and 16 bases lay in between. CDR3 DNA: TGTGCCACCAGCAGAGGTGGACAGTCTTCTTCCGAGCAGTACTTC. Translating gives CATSRGGQSSSEQYF.

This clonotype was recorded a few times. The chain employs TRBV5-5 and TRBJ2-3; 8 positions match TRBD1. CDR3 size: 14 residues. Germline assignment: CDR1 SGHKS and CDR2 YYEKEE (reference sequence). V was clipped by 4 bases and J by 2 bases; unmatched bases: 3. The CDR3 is CASSRQGYTDTQYF. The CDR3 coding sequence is TGTGCCAGCAGCAGACAGGGGTACACAGATACGCAGTATTTT.

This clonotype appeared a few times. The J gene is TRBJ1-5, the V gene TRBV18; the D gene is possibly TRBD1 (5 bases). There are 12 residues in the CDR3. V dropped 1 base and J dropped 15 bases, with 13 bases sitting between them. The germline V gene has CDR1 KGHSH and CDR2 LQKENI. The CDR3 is CASSPRQGWAHF. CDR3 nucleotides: TGTGCCAGCTCACCACGGCAGGGTTGGGCGCATTTT.

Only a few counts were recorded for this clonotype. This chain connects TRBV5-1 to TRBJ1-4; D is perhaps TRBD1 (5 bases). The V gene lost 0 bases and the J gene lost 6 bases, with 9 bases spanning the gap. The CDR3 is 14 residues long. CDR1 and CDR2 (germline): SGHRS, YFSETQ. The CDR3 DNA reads TGCGCCAGCAGCTTGGGGACGGGGGATGAAAAACTGTTTTTT. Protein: CASSLGTGDEKLFF.

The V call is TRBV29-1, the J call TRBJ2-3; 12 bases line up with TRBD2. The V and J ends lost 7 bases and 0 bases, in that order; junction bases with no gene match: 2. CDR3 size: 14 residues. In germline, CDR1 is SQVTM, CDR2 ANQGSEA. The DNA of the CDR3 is TGCAGCGACGGACTAGCGGGGAGCACAGATACGCAGTATTTT. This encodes CSDGLAGSTDTQYF.

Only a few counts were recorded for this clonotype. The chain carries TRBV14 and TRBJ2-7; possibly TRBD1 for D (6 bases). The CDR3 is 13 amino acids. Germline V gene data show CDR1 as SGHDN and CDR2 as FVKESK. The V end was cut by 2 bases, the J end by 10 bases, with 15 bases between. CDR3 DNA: TGTGCCAGCAGCCAAAGGGGGAATGGGCGACAGTACTTC. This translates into CASSQRGNGRQYF.

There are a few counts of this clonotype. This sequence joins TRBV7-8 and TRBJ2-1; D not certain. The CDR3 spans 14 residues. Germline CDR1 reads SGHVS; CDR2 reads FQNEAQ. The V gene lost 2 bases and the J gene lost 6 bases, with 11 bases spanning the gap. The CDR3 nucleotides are TGTGCCAGCAGCTTAAACCTGGGGTTCAATGAGCAGTTCTTC. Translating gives CASSLNLGFNEQFF. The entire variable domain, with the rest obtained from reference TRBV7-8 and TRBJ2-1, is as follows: GAGVSQSPRYKVAKRGQDVALRCDPISGHVSLFWYQQALGQGPEFLTYFQNEAQLDKSGLPSDRFFAERPEGSVSTLKIQRTQQEDSAVYLCASSLNLGFNEQFFGPGTRLTVL.

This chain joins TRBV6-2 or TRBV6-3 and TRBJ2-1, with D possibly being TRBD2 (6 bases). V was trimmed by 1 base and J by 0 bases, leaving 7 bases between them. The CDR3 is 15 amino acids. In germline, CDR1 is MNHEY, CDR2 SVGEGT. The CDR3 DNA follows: TGTGCCAGCAGTTACTTGCGGGGCTCCTACAATGAGCAGTTCTTC. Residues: CASSYLRGSYNEQFF.

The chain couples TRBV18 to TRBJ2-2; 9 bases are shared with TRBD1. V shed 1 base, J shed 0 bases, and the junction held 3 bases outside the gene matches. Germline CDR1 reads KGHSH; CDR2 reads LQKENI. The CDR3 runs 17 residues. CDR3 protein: CASSPRRQGANTGELFF. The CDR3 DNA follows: TGTGCCAGCTCACCACGACGACAGGGGGCGAACACCGGGGAGCTGTTTTTT.

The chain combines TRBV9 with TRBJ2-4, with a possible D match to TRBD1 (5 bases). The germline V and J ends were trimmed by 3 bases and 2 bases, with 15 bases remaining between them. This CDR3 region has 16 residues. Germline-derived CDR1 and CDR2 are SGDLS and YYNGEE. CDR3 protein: CASSATPQVSKNIQYF. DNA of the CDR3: TGTGCCAGCAGCGCGACCCCACAGGTGTCCAAAAACATTCAGTACTTC. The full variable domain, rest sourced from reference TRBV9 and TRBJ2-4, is DSGVTQTPKHLITATGQRVTLRCSPRSGDLSVYWYQQSLDQGLQFLIQYYNGEERAKGNILERFSAQQFPDLHSELNLSSLELGDSALYFCASSATPQVSKNIQYFGAGTRLSVL.